Listed here are 14 T cell receptor beta chains from one sample, sequenced in a study of T-cell memory formation after mild COVID-19. TCRdb redid the calling of the 5' RACE reads with MiXCR, one entry per CDR3 protein. Among about 540,000 distinct CDR3 sequences listed, roughly 22% were seen once. Sequenced: PBMCs or a T cell subset sorted from them (not recorded which). These receptor sequences come from an adult woman who had mild COVID-19 (a few samples of this study predate the infection). Cell type and time point are not known.

This clonotype was detected ten times or more. The CDR3 protein is CASSLLSGGATQYF. CDR3 nucleotide sequence: TGTGCCAGCAGCTTACTGAGCGGGGGGGCAACCCAGTACTTC. The rearrangement joins TRBV13 to TRBJ2-5, with 10 bases aligning to TRBD2. Germline V CDR1 and CDR2: PRHDT, FYEKMQ (reference sequence). The CDR3 extends over 14 amino acids. After removal of 2 bases from V and 8 bases from J, the junction contained 5 bases not matched to a gene. Using reference TRBV13 and TRBJ2-5 for the parts outside the CDR3, the full variable domain is AAGVIQSPRHLIKEKRETATLKCYPIPRHDTVYWYQQGPGQDPQFLISFYEKMQSDKGSIPDRFSAQQFSDYHSELNMSSLELGDSALYFCASSLLSGGATQYFGPGTRLLVL.

This chain uses TRBV23-1 with TRBJ2-1; 9 bases fit TRBD2. TRBV23-1 is an ORF, with its function uncertain. The ends lost 10 bases at V and 0 bases at J; junction bases unmatched: 10. CDR3 size: 16 residues. CDR3 loop: CATLRLAGISYNEQFF. The CDR3 bases are TGCGCCACCCTTCGCCTAGCGGGGATCTCCTACAATGAGCAGTTCTTC.

V usage is TRBV7-9 and J usage is TRBJ1-1; possible D gene TRBD1, 6 bases. Germline CDR1 is SEHNR and CDR2 is FQNEAQ (reference sequence). This CDR3 spans 13 amino acids. The CDR3 coding sequence is TGTGTGAGCTCCGGGGGCCTGAACACTGAAGCTTTCTTT. Translated, it gives CVSSGGLNTEAFF. Using reference TRBV7-9 and TRBJ1-1 for the parts outside the CDR3, the full variable domain is DTGVSQNPRHKITKRGQNVTFRCDPISEHNRLYWYRQTLGQGPEFLTYFQNEAQLEKSRLLSDRFSAERPKGSFSTLEIQRTEQGDSAMYLCVSSGGLNTEAFFGQGTRLTVV.

This clonotype was seen repeatedly, ten times or more. V usage is TRBV7-2 and J usage is TRBJ2-3, with D unclear. Deletions cut 1 base from V and 2 bases from J, with 7 bases between. Germline assignment: CDR1 SGHTA and CDR2 FQGNSA. This CDR3 contains 14 residues. CDR3 nucleotide sequence: TGTGCCAGCAGCTTAGGACGGGCCACAGATACGCAGTATTTT. Encoded protein: CASSLGRATDTQYF.

V is TRBV5-4 and J is TRBJ1-1, with 7 bases fitting TRBD1. The V segment lost 4 bases and the J segment 4 bases; nucleotides outside the gene matches: 19. The germline V gene has CDR1 SGHNT and CDR2 YYREEE (reference sequence). The CDR3 contains 18 residues. Here the CDR3 DNA reads TGTGCCAGCAGCCTTGGAACCCGGGGGACAGTAGGCTCCACTGAAGCTTTCTTT. Amino acids: CASSLGTRGTVGSTEAFF. Together with reference TRBV5-4 and TRBJ1-1, the CDR3 gives the full variable domain: ETGVTQSPTHLIKTRGQQVTLRCSSQSGHNTVSWYQQALGQGPQFIFQYYREEENGRGNFPPRFSGLQFPNYSSELNVNALELDDSALYLCASSLGTRGTVGSTEAFFGQGTRLTVV.

In its sample, this clonotype was seen a few times. The rearrangement uses TRBV4-3 and TRBJ2-1; TRBD2 matches at 8 bases. This CDR3 region has 16 residues. Germline V gene sequence: CDR1 LGHNA, CDR2 YSLEER. The J segment lost 2 bases and the V segment lost 2 bases, leaving 5 bases of the junction unmatched. CDR3 loop: CASSQTAGVAYNEQFF. DNA for the CDR3: TGCGCCAGCAGCCAAACAGCGGGAGTCGCCTACAATGAGCAGTTCTTC.

Only a few counts were recorded for this clonotype. The J gene is TRBJ2-7, the V gene TRBV25-1; 8 bases are shared with TRBD1. J was trimmed by 0 bases and V by 4 bases; bases with no gene match: 8. This CDR3 region has 16 residues. Per germline, CDR1 MGHDK and CDR2 SYGVNS. The CDR3 bases are TGTGCCAGCAGTGTAGTAACAGGGGGTTACTCCTACGAGCAGTACTTC. Residues: CASSVVTGGYSYEQYF.

The chain joins TRBV5-1 to TRBJ1-6, with unresolved D. From germline, CDR1 is SGHRS and CDR2 YFSETQ. With 0 bases removed from V and 5 bases from J, the gap between germline ends came to 6 bases. The CDR3 totals 14 residues. CDR3 sequence reads: CASSLVSDNSPLHF. In DNA form, the CDR3 reads TGCGCCAGCAGCTTGGTGTCAGATAATTCACCCCTCCACTTT.

This clonotype has only a few counts. The chain is built from TRBV2 and TRBJ2-1; 11 bases match TRBD2. This CDR3 is 15 amino acids long. The germline CDR1 and CDR2 sequences are SNHLY and FYNNEI. The V segment lost 5 bases and the J segment 8 bases; nucleotides outside the gene matches: 8. This CDR3 reads CASSPWTSGSDEQFF. CDR3 DNA: TGTGCCAGCAGTCCCTGGACTAGCGGGTCAGATGAGCAGTTCTTC.

The CDR3 region has the DNA TGTGCCACCAGTGCGCTAGCGGAAGAGACCCAGTACTTC. The encoded protein is CATSALAEETQYF. The chain couples TRBV24-1 to TRBJ2-5, with TRBD2 identical over 7 bases. Germline V lookup: CDR1 KGHDR, CDR2 SFDVKD. Losses at the gene ends were 5 bases for V and 3 bases for J; bases not matched to a gene: 2. The length of the CDR3 is 13 residues.

This clonotype was seen a few times. The chain uses TRBV6-2 or TRBV6-3 and TRBJ2-3, with a weak D call TRBD1 (6 bases). V was cut by 4 bases and J by 5 bases, with 19 bases left in between. CDR1 MNHEY and CDR2 SVGEGT come from the germline V gene. CDR3 length: 16 residues. CDR3 region: CASSSPGLFRGDTQYF. CDR3 nucleotides: TGTGCCAGCAGTTCCCCTGGACTCTTCAGGGGAGATACGCAGTATTTT.

The chain recombines TRBV6-5 with TRBJ2-1; 11 bases line up with TRBD2. Germline CDR1 reads MNHEY; CDR2 reads SVGAGI. V dropped 0 bases and J dropped 3; count of bases not matched to a gene: 10. The length of the CDR3 is 19 residues. Here the CDR3 reads CASSYSIRELAGDYNEQFF. The CDR3 DNA sequence: TGTGCCAGCAGTTACTCGATTAGGGAACTAGCGGGAGACTACAATGAGCAGTTCTTC.

This chain connects TRBV24-1 to TRBJ2-1; 9 nucleotides line up with TRBD1. This CDR3 is built from 16 residues. The junction had 8 bases not matched to a gene; V was cut back by 5 bases and J by 4 bases. Germline V gene sequence: CDR1 KGHDR, CDR2 SFDVKD. CDR3 DNA sequence: TGTGCCACCAGTGCCCTGGCGGGACAGGGTTACAATGAGCAGTTCTTC. This translates into CATSALAGQGYNEQFF.

The gene calls are TRBV20-1 and TRBJ1-2; TRBD1 agrees at 7 bases. The V segment lost 1 base and the J segment 1 base; nucleotides outside the gene matches: 3. This CDR3 is 14 amino acids long. Germline values: CDR1 DFQATT, CDR2 SNEGSKA (reference sequence). The CDR3 coding sequence is TGCAGTGCTAGAGCGGGGGACAGTAACTATGGCTACACCTTC. This encodes CSARAGDSNYGYTF.